Sequencing of this T cell receptor (beta chain) was carried out in a study of OX40 agonist ivuxolimab in advanced cancers. Study context: One hepatocellular carcinoma and a couple of cutaneous melanoma patients partially responded.

A word on this clone: What it binds is unknown.

Study-level points and caveats: Fewer expanded clones were found on average in CD4+ than in CD8+ T cells. Certain nonresponders likewise exhibited a low normalized T-cell clonal expansion. By week 6 at 0.1 to 3.0 mg/kg, blood CD4+ and CD8+ T cells had expanded clonally.

Only in-frame clones appear in the TCRdb table, and some are missing; sequencing was by immunoSEQ multiplex PCR. The sample carries tens of thousands of clones, 75% to 85% recorded once. V was trimmed by 3 bases and J by 9 bases, leaving 6 bases between them. Germline CDR1 reads SGDLS; CDR2 reads YYNGEE. The CDR3 covers 10 residues. Sequences were derived from CD4+ or CD8+ T cells sorted from blood, sampled in a trial of the OX40 agonist ivuxolimab. The rearrangement links TRBV9 to TRBJ1-2, with D possibly matching TRBD1 (5 bases). The TCR sequence derives from an adult with an advanced solid tumor such as melanoma, head and neck, liver or kidney cancer. This CDR3 reads CASSGGRYTF. The CDR3 nucleotides are TGTGCCAGCAGCGGGGGCCGCTACACCTTC.